The 22 T cell receptor beta chains listed next were all sequenced from one sample in a study of blood T cell repertoires in COVID-19. Sequenced by immunoSEQ multiplex PCR; TCRdb stores in-frame clones only, minus some. This sample carries about 280,000 clones, roughly 85% of them seen once, and the ten largest clones take roughly 15%. The sample taken for sequencing was peripheral blood. These receptors were obtained from a human donor in a cohort sampled during active COVID-19.

V and J are TRBV11-2 and TRBJ2-3, with D perhaps matching TRBD1 (6 bases). Germline CDR1 and CDR2: SGHAT and FQNNGV. The CDR3 is made up of 14 amino acids. Trimming took off 3 bases at V and 8 bases at J, with 15 bases between the two ends. CDR3 residues: CASSFSRTDTTQYF. The CDR3 region has the DNA TGTGCCAGCAGCTTTTCTCGGACAGATACTACGCAGTATTTT.

The chain has TRBV5-1 and TRBJ2-1; the match to TRBD2 covers 8 bases. V lost 2 bases and J lost 2; bases outside the gene matches: 6. Germline V CDR1 and CDR2: SGHRS, YFSETQ. CDR3 length: 16 amino acids. In DNA, the CDR3 is TGCGCCAGCAGCTTCCTGGCCGGGAGGGCCTACAATGAGCAGTTCTTC. Amino acids: CASSFLAGRAYNEQFF.

The chain uses TRBV15 and TRBJ2-7, with 11 bases lining up with TRBD1. The CDR3 sequence is 15 residues long. The J segment lost 3 bases and the V segment lost 1 base, leaving 2 bases of the junction unmatched. Germline V CDR1 and CDR2: LNHNV, YYDKDF (reference sequence). The DNA of the CDR3 is TGTGCCACCAGCAGAGTCGGGACAGGGGGCTACGAGCAGTACTTC. Translated: CATSRVGTGGYEQYF.

This clone came up once. The chain links TRBV18 to TRBJ2-5; 7 bases agree with TRBD2. V lost 3 bases and J lost 3; bases outside the gene matches: 7. The germline V gene has CDR1 KGHSH and CDR2 LQKENI. The CDR3 extends over 15 amino acids. DNA of the CDR3: TGTGCCAGCTCACCGTTAGCGGGCGGAAAAGAGACCCAGTACTTC. Its translation is CASSPLAGGKETQYF.

The chain recombines TRBV4-3 with TRBJ2-1; 7 bases agree with TRBD2. There are 17 residues in the CDR3. Germline V lookup: CDR1 LGHNA, CDR2 YSLEER. Trimming at V came to 0 bases and at J to 6 bases, leaving 11 bases not matched to a gene. The CDR3 coding sequence is TGCGCCAGCAGCCAAGATTTCAGGGCGGGAGTCGCCAATGAGCAGTTCTTC. Amino acids: CASSQDFRAGVANEQFF.

CDR3 bases: TGTGCCAGCAGCTTAGCCTTCGGACTGCCCAATGAGCAGTTCTTC. It translates to CASSLAFGLPNEQFF. The gene calls are TRBV11-2 and TRBJ2-1, with D perhaps matching TRBD2 (5 bases). The CDR3 is 15 residues long. Germline loops: CDR1 SGHAT, CDR2 FQNNGV. V gave up 1 base and J gave up 6 bases, with 13 bases separating them.

The chain recombines TRBV15 with TRBJ1-3, with a tentative D call TRBD1 (6 bases). The CDR3 covers 16 residues. V was pared by 7 bases and J by 0 bases, with 16 bases between. CDR1 is LNHNV and CDR2 is YYDKDF in the germline V gene (reference sequence). CDR3 sequence reads: CATKVGGGRSGNTIYF. CDR3 DNA: TGTGCCACCAAAGTGGGTGGGGGCCGCTCTGGAAACACCATATATTTT.

The chain is built from TRBV5-1 and TRBJ2-5, with D perhaps TRBD2 (6 bases). With 0 bases removed from V and 5 bases from J, the gap between germline ends came to 17 bases. The CDR3 spans 16 residues. CDR1 is SGHRS, CDR2 YFSETQ, per germline. In DNA form, the CDR3 reads TGCGCCAGCAGCTTGGACGGGAGTATTGGCGGGGAGACCCAGTACTTC. This gives the protein CASSLDGSIGGETQYF.

The genes are TRBV15 and TRBJ1-4, with D possibly matching TRBD1 (6 bases). This CDR3 is 16 amino acids long. Germline loops: CDR1 LNHNV, CDR2 YYDKDF (reference sequence). V lost 1 base to trimming and J lost 8 bases, with 17 bases between them. CDR3 protein: CATSRGMTGTGEKLFF. In DNA, the CDR3 is TGTGCCACCAGCAGAGGAATGACAGGCACAGGCGAAAAACTGTTTTTT. Full variable domain (remainder filled in from reference TRBV15 and TRBJ1-4): DAMVIQNPRYQVTQFGKPVTLSCSQTLNHNVMYWYQQKSSQAPKLLFHYYDKDFNNEADTPDNFQSRRPNTSFCFLDIRSPGLGDTAMYLCATSRGMTGTGEKLFFGSGTQLSVL.

This clone was counted ten times or more. This chain's CDR3 is CASGQAGVNQPQHF. CDR3 sequence (DNA): TGTGCCAGCGGCCAGGCAGGGGTCAATCAGCCCCAGCATTTT. The V call is TRBV2, the J call TRBJ1-5; a possible D gene is TRBD1 (6 bases). The CDR3 is 14 amino acids. From germline, CDR1 is SNHLY and CDR2 FYNNEI. The V gene lost 8 bases and the J gene lost 3 bases, with 14 bases spanning the gap.

The chain recombines TRBV29-1 with TRBJ1-4; no reliable D call. V shed 7 bases and J shed 5 bases, with 11 bases lying between them. This CDR3 contains 12 residues. Germline CDR1 and CDR2: SQVTM and ANQGSEA. The CDR3 reads CSAALRNEKLFF. CDR3 DNA sequence: TGCAGCGCAGCCCTGAGGAATGAAAAACTGTTTTTT.

Only one count was recorded for this clone. The chain is built from TRBV7-6 and TRBJ2-1, with 9 nucleotides matching TRBD2. CDR3 length: 17 amino acids. Germline V lookup: CDR1 SGHVS, CDR2 FNYEAQ. With 1 base clipped from V and 7 bases from J, the junction kept 11 bases outside the gene matches. In DNA form, the CDR3 reads TGTGCCAGCAGCTTAGTTGGTAGCGGGAGTTGGGGGAATGAGCAGTTCTTC. It codes for CASSLVGSGSWGNEQFF.

The genes are TRBV25-1 and TRBJ2-1; 7 bases line up with TRBD2. Losses at the gene ends were 4 bases for V and 4 bases for J; bases not matched to a gene: 10. The CDR3 consists of 16 residues. Germline V lookup: CDR1 MGHDK, CDR2 SYGVNS. CDR3 nucleotide sequence: TGTGCCAGCAGTGTAGGGACTACCCACTCGTACAATGAGCAGTTCTTC. Translating it yields CASSVGTTHSYNEQFF.

This clone was observed a single time. The chain joins TRBV7-9 to TRBJ1-4, with unresolved D. The CDR3 extends over 14 amino acids. Trimming took 3 bases from V and 8 from J, leaving 13 bases between them. Germline V lookup: CDR1 SEHNR, CDR2 FQNEAQ (reference sequence). In DNA, the CDR3 is TGTGCCAGCAGCTTCGCCGGTAACTCGGAAAAACTGTTTTTT. Translation gives CASSFAGNSEKLFF. Complete variable domain (other parts from reference TRBV7-9 and TRBJ1-4): DTGVSQNPRHKITKRGQNVTFRCDPISEHNRLYWYRQTLGQGPEFLTYFQNEAQLEKSRLLSDRFSAERPKGSFSTLEIQRTEQGDSAMYLCASSFAGNSEKLFFGSGTQLSVL.

This chain joins TRBV7-8 and TRBJ2-3; D gene ambiguous. The CDR3 is 12 amino acids. Looked up from germline, CDR1 is SGHVS and CDR2 is FQNEAQ. Trimming took off 5 bases at V and 4 bases at J, with 7 bases between the two ends. CDR3 protein: CASSPGADTQYF. DNA of the CDR3: TGTGCCAGCAGCCCAGGCGCAGATACGCAGTATTTT. Full variable domain (rest looked up from reference TRBV7-8 and TRBJ2-3): GAGVSQSPRYKVAKRGQDVALRCDPISGHVSLFWYQQALGQGPEFLTYFQNEAQLDKSGLPSDRFFAERPEGSVSTLKIQRTQQEDSAVYLCASSPGADTQYFGPGTRLTVL.

Of note for this clone: One end of the junction is discordant with germline, which a read error may explain. The rearrangement joins TRBV19 to TRBJ1-1; D remains unclear. The CDR3 length is 14 residues. Germline CDR1 is LNHDA and CDR2 is SQIVND (reference sequence). The DNA of the CDR3 is TGTGCCAGTAACAATGACGCGCGGAACGCTGAAGCTTTCTTT. It yields the protein CASNNDARNAEAFF. Together with reference TRBV19 and TRBJ1-1, the CDR3 gives the full variable domain: DGGITQSPKYLFRKEGQNVTLSCEQNLNHDAMYWYRQDPGQGLRLIYYSQIVNDFQKGDIAEGYSVSREKKESFPLTVTSAQKNPTAFYLCASNNDARNAEAFFGQGTRLTVV.

This sequence joins TRBV4-3 and TRBJ2-7; 8 bases agree with TRBD2. Looked up from germline, CDR1 is LGHNA and CDR2 is YSLEER. The CDR3 totals 15 residues. The trim removed 3 bases at V and 4 bases at J, leaving 8 bases unmatched. The CDR3 loop reads CASSQELAAGYEQYF. The CDR3 nucleotides read TGCGCCAGCAGCCAGGAACTAGCGGCCGGATACGAGCAGTACTTC.

This clone was counted between two and nine times. The chain uses TRBV13 and TRBJ2-7; 7 nucleotides agree with TRBD1. The germline gives CDR1 PRHDT, CDR2 FYEKMQ (reference sequence). This CDR3 spans 12 amino acids. Trimming at V came to 5 bases and at J to 3 bases, leaving 1 base not matched to a gene. Written as DNA, the CDR3 is TGTGCCAGCAGCCGACAGGGCTACGAGCAGTACTTC. Its translation: CASSRQGYEQYF.

The chain combines TRBV5-1 with TRBJ2-3; TRBD2 aligns across 13 bases. J was trimmed by 5 bases and V by 5 bases; bases with no gene match: 8. Germline V lookup: CDR1 SGHRS, CDR2 YFSETQ. This CDR3 has 16 residues. CDR3 sequence reads: CASSNGLAGVKDTQYF. CDR3 nucleotide sequence: TGCGCCAGCAGTAACGGACTAGCGGGAGTTAAAGATACGCAGTATTTT.

V is TRBV3-1 (or the pseudogene TRBV3-2) and J is TRBJ1-1, with 7 positions matching TRBD1. This CDR3 spans 15 amino acids. Trimming removed 3 bases from V and 4 bases from J; junction bases left unmatched: 8. CDR1 is LGHDT and CDR2 is YNNKEL in the germline V gene (reference sequence). The CDR3: CASSHPPTGVTEAFF. The CDR3 DNA reads as TGTGCCAGCAGCCACCCTCCAACAGGGGTCACTGAAGCTTTCTTT.

With regard to this clone: In the same sample, other DNA sequences code for this CDR3. This sequence joins TRBV5-1 and TRBJ2-5; TRBD2 might be the D (6 bases). Trimming removed 5 bases at V and 1 base at J, with 9 bases between. The germline V gene has CDR1 SGHRS and CDR2 YFSETQ. The CDR3 runs 13 residues. In DNA, the CDR3 is TGCGCCAGCAGAGTGGGACTCCAAGAGACCCAGTACTTC. It yields the protein CASRVGLQETQYF.

This clone occurred a few times. The chain employs TRBV20-1 and TRBJ2-1, with TRBD2 matching 12 bases. CDR3 length equals 14 residues. Per germline, CDR1 DFQATT and CDR2 SNEGSKA (reference sequence). The J segment lost 9 bases and the V segment lost 3 bases, leaving 6 bases of the junction unmatched. This CDR3 is CSASAWTSGTEQFF. In nucleotides, the CDR3 is TGCAGTGCTAGTGCCTGGACTAGCGGGACTGAGCAGTTCTTC.